The rows below give T cell receptor beta chains drawn from one sample of a study of blood T cell repertoires in COVID-19. Profiled with immunoSEQ multiplex PCR; TCRdb holds only in-frame clones, not every one. Of around 300,000 clones detected, around 87% appear once; the ten largest clones hold 3.5% to 4%. Sequenced: peripheral blood. These receptors all stem from a woman in her 50s with active or convalescent COVID-19. Both conserved end residues are part of each CDR3. A D gene is named only where the DNA matches it firmly. The size field is filled for only some rows; it gives once, few, many or a size class.

d_call	v_call	j_call	clone_size	cdr3_nt	cdr3_aa
.	TRBV15	TRBJ1-5	.	TGTGCCACCAGCAGAGATCTGCAGAGCAATCAGCCCCAGCATTTT	CATSRDLQSNQPQHF
TRBD1	TRBV6-5	TRBJ2-5	.	TGTGCCAGCAGTTACTTACAGGGGGAGGAGACCCAGTACTTC	CASSYLQGEETQYF
.	TRBV28	TRBJ1-2	.	TGTGCCAGCAGTTTAAGGACAGCTGGACGCTCCTTC	CASSLRTAGRSF
.	TRBV28	TRBJ1-2	.	TGTGCCAGCAGTTCTAACCACTATGGCTACACCTTC	CASSSNHYGYTF
TRBD1	TRBV18	TRBJ1-2	.	TGTGCCAGCTCACCACCCTCGGGACAGATCTATGGCTACACCTTC	CASSPPSGQIYGYTF
.	TRBV7-9	TRBJ2-7	.	TGTGCCAGCAGCTTTGATGAAGTGCGAGTCTCCTACGAGCAGTACTTC	CASSFDEVRVSYEQYF
.	TRBV6-5	TRBJ1-1	few	TGTGCCAGCAGCCAAAGACAGTTGAACACTGAAGCTTTCTTT	CASSQRQLNTEAFF
.	TRBV7-2	TRBJ2-5	few	TGTGCCAGCAGCTTAGATGAGGGGGTAGCGACCCAGTACTTC	CASSLDEGVATQYF
TRBD2	TRBV10-3	TRBJ2-1	.	TGTGCCATCAGTGAGTCCGCTGGACTAGCGGGGCTTGATGAGCAGTTCTTC	CAISESAGLAGLDEQFF
.	TRBV5-1	TRBJ2-7	once	TGCGCCAGCAGCAGTGCCGGAGACGGCTTAGGGGTGAAGTACTTC	CASSSAGDGLGVKYF
.	TRBV6-5	TRBJ2-5	.	TGTGCCAGCAGTCGGCCGGACGGGGGTTATTACTTC	CASSRPDGGYYF
.	TRBV7-3	TRBJ1-2	.	TGTGCCAGCAGCTTATCCGGTGCAGGGGAAGATGGCTACACCTTC	CASSLSGAGEDGYTF
.	TRBV7-9	TRBJ1-1	.	TGTGCCAGCAGTCACGGTGACAGAAACACTGAAGCTTTCTTT	CASSHGDRNTEAFF
.	TRBV28	TRBJ1-5	.	TGTGCCAGCACGCGGGAGAATCAGCCCCAGCATTTT	CASTRENQPQHF
.	TRBV7-2	TRBJ2-2	.	TGTGCCAGCAGCTTAGGGGGAGGCACCGGGGAGCTGTTTTTT	CASSLGGGTGELFF
.	TRBV9	TRBJ2-5	.	TGTGCCAGCAGCTCAACAACAGGGCCCGGAGGAGAGACCCAGTACTTC	CASSSTTGPGGETQYF
TRBD1	TRBV5-1	TRBJ2-1	once	TGCGCCAGCAGCTCTGGACAGGGTAGCTACAATGAGCAGTTCTTC	CASSSGQGSYNEQFF